This T cell receptor beta chain appears in the sequencing data of a study of regulatory T cells in long-lasting Graves disease. The CDR3 has 14 residues. Trimming cost V 10 bases and J 1 base, with 13 bases left between them. Looked up from germline, CDR1 is ENHRY and CDR2 is SYGVKD. Building the TCR beta libraries relied on iRepertoire HTBI primers, and CDR3 regions underwent Arm-PCR. TCRdb called the multiplex PCR reads again in MiXCR, with one record for every CDR3 protein. Of hundreds of thousands of distinct CDR3 sequences in the sample, 18% were seen once. Documented time point: newly diagnosed GD, antithyroid drugs for less than 3 months. Extracted RNA from PBMCs served as the source of the TCR library.

The V gene is TRBV10-3, the J gene TRBJ2-2, with D perhaps TRBD1 or TRBD2 (5 bases each). This receptor was obtained from a female donor with Graves disease. Sequenced here: peripheral blood mononuclear cells (PBMCs), sampled at new diagnosis, from a patient treated with antithyroid drugs. The CDR3 reads CASRGEGNTGELFF. CDR3 bases: TGTGCCAGCAGAGGGGAAGGGAACACCGGGGAGCTGTTTTTT.